These 4 T cell receptor beta chains originate from one sample sequenced in a study of T cell repertoires in cytomegalovirus infection. TCRdb fed the reads into MiXCR, producing one record per CDR3 protein. The sample contains some 400,000 distinct CDR3 sequences, 15% to 20% of which appear only once. The sequenced sample consisted of PBMCs. The receptors were gathered from a human donor in good health (CMV status not recorded). Some clones in this sample may be carry-over from other donors' samples.

The V call is TRBV6-1, the J call TRBJ2-3, with D hard to call. The CDR3 covers 18 residues. With 6 bases removed from V and 0 bases from J, the gap between germline ends came to 22 bases. CDR1 is MNHNS and CDR2 is SASEGT in the germline V gene. CDR3 nucleotides: TGTGCCAGCAGCCCTAGGGTGGGAATGGTAGGGAGCACAGATACGCAGTATTTT. Amino acids: CASSPRVGMVGSTDTQYF.

This rearrangement joins TRBV7-2 to TRBJ1-1; D possibly corresponds to TRBD1 (5 bases). The germline CDR1 and CDR2 sequences are SGHTA and FQGNSA. The V gene lost 5 bases and the J gene lost 0 bases, with 13 bases spanning the gap. The CDR3 contains 15 residues. CDR3 bases: TGTGCCAGCAGCCTATCCGGGGCGTTGAACACTGAAGCTTTCTTT. Its protein product is CASSLSGALNTEAFF.

There are a few counts of this clonotype. The V call is TRBV7-9, the J call TRBJ1-1; D might be TRBD1 (5 bases). The V and J ends lost 10 bases and 2 bases respectively, with 8 bases between them. Germline CDR1 SEHNR, CDR2 FQNEAQ (reference sequence). The CDR3 runs 11 residues. The CDR3 spells CATRGNTEAFF. The DNA of the CDR3 is TGTGCCACCCGGGGCAACACTGAAGCTTTCTTT.

This clonotype was counted between two and nine times. The genes are TRBV12-3 or TRBV12-4 and TRBJ2-1; 9 nucleotides agree with TRBD2. CDR3 length: 18 residues. Trimming at V came to 2 bases and at J to 9 bases, leaving 17 bases not matched to a gene. CDR3 nucleotides: TGTGCCAGCAGTTTACTGGCTAGCGGGAAACGTGGGTTAGGTGAGCAGTTCTTC. This codes for CASSLLASGKRGLGEQFF.